A single sample is the source of the 14 T cell receptor beta chains below, sequenced in a study of T cells in localized non-small cell lung cancer. The assay was immunoSEQ multiplex PCR, and TCRdb's table has in-frame clones only and misses some. The data contain almost 40,000 clones, 86% of them singletons. Source: peripheral blood mononuclear cells, taken before any cancer treatment. The receptors here all came from a male donor at least 60 years old with stage II lung adenocarcinoma.

The chain has TRBV6-6 and TRBJ2-7; D is perhaps TRBD1 (5 bases). The CDR3 extends over 15 amino acids. Germline CDR1 is MNHNY and CDR2 is SVGAGI (reference sequence). Trimming pared 6 bases from V and 4 bases from J, leaving 19 bases between. The CDR3 here is CASSHRQYTPYEQYF. The CDR3 DNA reads as TGTGCCAGCAGCCACAGACAGTATACCCCGTACGAGCAGTACTTC.

This clone came up once. This chain connects TRBV19 to TRBJ1-4; 10 bases map to TRBD1. The J segment lost 8 bases and the V segment lost 6 bases, leaving 6 bases of the junction unmatched. The CDR3 spans 14 residues. Germline V gene data show CDR1 as LNHDA and CDR2 as SQIVND (reference sequence). The CDR3 spells CASSDRGRGEKLFF. The CDR3 DNA reads TGTGCCAGTAGCGACAGGGGGCGCGGGGAAAAACTGTTTTTT.

J is TRBJ1-1 and V is TRBV10-3; D is uncertain. The V end was cut by 4 bases, the J end by 1 base, with 10 bases between. The CDR3 sequence is 14 residues long. Germline V gene sequence: CDR1 ENHRY, CDR2 SYGVKD. The CDR3: CAISGGPPNTEAFF. CDR3 in DNA: TGTGCCATCAGTGGCGGACCCCCGAACACTGAAGCTTTCTTT.

This rearrangement joins TRBV19 to TRBJ1-1; maybe TRBD1 (5 bases). CDR3 length: 15 residues. CDR1 is LNHDA, CDR2 SQIVND, per germline (reference sequence). V dropped 11 bases and J dropped 1 base, with 20 bases sitting between them. DNA for the CDR3: TGTGCCTCGCAATGGACGGGACGTCGGAACACTGAAGCTTTCTTT. It yields the protein CASQWTGRRNTEAFF.

This chain connects TRBV6-6 to TRBJ1-2; 9 positions match TRBD1. CDR1 MNHNY and CDR2 SVGAGI come from the germline V gene (reference sequence). The J segment lost 6 bases and the V segment lost 5 bases, leaving 4 bases of the junction unmatched. This CDR3 region has 13 residues. CDR3 in amino acids: CASSLGTGNGYTF. Written as DNA, the CDR3 is TGTGCCAGCAGTCTCGGGACAGGGAATGGCTACACCTTC.

This sequence joins TRBV28 and TRBJ1-5; D not certain. Germline CDR1 and CDR2: MDHEN and SYDVKM. Deletions cut 5 bases from V and 5 bases from J, with 16 bases between. The CDR3 is 15 residues long. DNA for the CDR3: TGTGCCAGCAGTGACGTGGGCAAGGGAGATCAGCCCCAGCATTTT. The encoded protein is CASSDVGKGDQPQHF.

This CDR3 reads CASRQGVLSNQPQHF. The CDR3 DNA follows: TGTGCCAGTAGACAGGGGGTTTTGAGCAATCAGCCCCAGCATTTT. The J gene is TRBJ1-5, the V gene TRBV19; 8 bases are shared with TRBD1. Per the germline V gene, CDR1 is LNHDA and CDR2 is SQIVND (reference sequence). This CDR3 contains 15 residues. The ends lost 6 bases at V and 1 base at J; junction bases unmatched: 5.

This clone has only one observation. V usage is TRBV30 and J usage is TRBJ1-2; D might be TRBD1 (6 bases). CDR3 size: 12 residues. From germline, CDR1 is GTSNPN and CDR2 SVGIG (reference sequence). V was shortened by 1 base and J by 10 bases, with 13 bases between the two germline ends. The CDR3: CAWSAGQTAYTF. The CDR3 DNA reads as TGTGCCTGGAGTGCGGGACAAACAGCCTACACCTTC.

This chain uses TRBV5-5 with TRBJ1-3; D unclear. CDR3 length equals 16 residues. Trimming took off 1 base at V and 2 bases at J, with 13 bases between the two ends. CDR1 is SGHKS and CDR2 is YYEKEE in the germline V gene (reference sequence). The CDR3 here is CASSLTLISTGNTIYF. In DNA form, the CDR3 reads TGTGCCAGCAGCTTGACTCTCATTTCCACTGGAAACACCATATATTTT.

The genes are TRBV6-1 and TRBJ2-5; D unresolved. CDR1 MNHNS and CDR2 SASEGT come from the germline V gene. V lost 1 base and J 5 bases, leaving 8 bases between the germline ends. This CDR3 spans 13 amino acids. The chain's CDR3 is CASSEGSVETQYF. In DNA, the CDR3 is TGTGCCAGCAGTGAAGGCTCAGTGGAGACCCAGTACTTC.

The chain couples TRBV10-3 to TRBJ2-5; D assignment may be TRBD1 or TRBD2 (5 bases each). Germline lookup yields CDR1 ENHRY and CDR2 SYGVKD. The CDR3 covers 13 residues. V lost 2 bases and J 13 bases, leaving 17 bases between the germline ends. The CDR3 region is CAISERGGRATYF. The CDR3, as DNA: TGTGCCATCAGTGAGAGAGGAGGCAGGGCTACGTACTTC.

This chain connects TRBV6-5 to TRBJ1-5, with D maybe TRBD1 (5 bases). The CDR3 has 14 residues. The germline CDR1 and CDR2 sequences are MNHEY and SVGAGI. V was trimmed by 0 bases and J by 5 bases, leaving 8 bases between them. The CDR3 here is CASSYSRGDQPQHF. In DNA form, the CDR3 reads TGTGCCAGCAGTTACTCTCGGGGGGATCAGCCCCAGCATTTT.

This clone was recorded once. The J gene is TRBJ2-3, the V gene TRBV4-3; 7 nucleotides align to TRBD2. This CDR3 comprises 16 residues. Trimming cost V 4 bases and J 8 bases; bases outside gene matches: 15. Germline CDR1 LGHNA, CDR2 YSLEER. CDR3 loop: CASSPAGGAGAPTQYF. In nucleotides, the CDR3 is TGCGCCAGCAGCCCCGCGGGTGGGGCGGGAGCCCCTACGCAGTATTTT.

The rearrangement links TRBV28 to TRBJ2-7; TRBD1 matches 9 bases. The CDR3 extends over 15 amino acids. J was trimmed by 7 bases and V by 6 bases; bases with no gene match: 13. The V gene's germline CDR1 is MDHEN and CDR2 SYDVKM. The CDR3 region has the DNA TGTGCCAGCAGCCCAGGACAGGGGACGTCCTGGGAGCAGTACTTC. Its translation is CASSPGQGTSWEQYF.